This TCR beta chain is from a study of cytomegalovirus exposure and HLA in healthy donors. Study outcomes and limitations: Versus the approximately 700-donor mean, an Asian-associated ancestry cluster reportedly showed fewer N-insertions in a later analysis. A later analysis appeared to link common viral pathogens to several of the most significant clusters. A previous analysis found most TCR beta V segments productive roughly 87% or roughly 30% of the time.

For this clone: Its antigen is unknown.

The CDR3 contains 15 residues. Per germline, CDR1 SGDLS and CDR2 YYNGEE. Deletions cut 0 bases from V and 7 bases from J, with 16 bases between. The PCR contained 60 Vbeta and 13 Jbeta primers. Authors' analysis steps: In a later analysis, the count reached roughly 80 million unique TCR beta chains, with approximately 10 million shared. Sequencing used immunoSEQ multiplex PCR; TCRdb keeps in-frame clones, though not all of them. V and J calls and clone size come straight from that table; D and trimming were deduced from the DNA. The sample includes 100,000 or so clones, around four fifths of them seen just once.

Sequenced sample: PBMCs. This receptor was obtained from a man aged 30-40 years in good health and CMV-seropositive. This chain uses TRBV9 with TRBJ1-2; D is unclear. The CDR3: CASSVELGGFRGYTF. For the CDR3, the DNA is TGTGCCAGCAGCGTAGAGTTGGGAGGGTTTCGTGGCTACACCTTC.